This is a list of T cell receptor beta chains from one sample in a study of cytomegalovirus exposure and HLA in healthy donors. Assay used: immunoSEQ multiplex PCR; TCRdb lists only in-frame clones, some missing. The data contain roughly 100,000 clones, 65% to 80% of them singletons. Sequenced material: PBMCs. Receptors originate from a woman aged 45-65 years in good health and CMV-seropositive. CDR3s include the opening cysteine and the closing phenylalanine or tryptophan. The order of the fields is V gene, D gene, J gene, clone size, CDR3 protein, CDR3 DNA. The D gene is left open where the match is weak. Size is omitted from some rows. Given values are once, few, many or a class for expanded clones.

TRBV5-1	TRBD1	TRBJ1-2	-	CASSLRTGDYGYTF	TGCGCCAGCAGTTTAAGGACAGGAGACTATGGCTACACCTTC
TRBV27	TRBD1	TRBJ2-7	-	CASSLRRDSHEQYF	TGTGCCAGCAGTTTACGACGGGACAGTCACGAGCAGTACTTC
TRBV7-2	TRBD1	TRBJ1-1	-	CASSRQGRDGTEAFF	TGTGCCAGCTCACGACAGGGCAGGGATGGCACTGAAGCTTTCTTT
TRBV7-3	-	TRBJ2-1	few	CASSLEPGGHEQFF	TGTGCCAGCAGCTTAGAACCCGGCGGCCATGAGCAGTTCTTC
TRBV7-8	-	TRBJ2-6	few	CASSQVGEGANVLTF	TGTGCCAGCAGCCAAGTAGGGGAAGGGGCCAACGTCCTGACTTTC
TRBV7-2	TRBD2	TRBJ2-5	-	CASSQQSLAGEETQYF	TGTGCCAGCAGCCAGCAATCCCTAGCGGGGGAAGAGACCCAGTACTTC
TRBV30	-	TRBJ2-1	-	CAWSEGVEQFF	TGTGCCTGGAGCGAAGGGGTAGAGCAGTTCTTC
TRBV5-6	-	TRBJ2-5	-	CASSLVWAGEETQYF	TGTGCCAGCAGCTTGGTATGGGCAGGGGAAGAGACCCAGTACTTC
TRBV28	-	TRBJ1-5	-	CASSPDSIKNQPQHF	TGTGCCAGCAGCCCTGACAGTATCAAGAATCAGCCCCAGCATTTT
TRBV9	TRBD1	TRBJ1-5	-	CASRLKTGTQPQHF	TGTGCCAGCAGACTAAAGACAGGGACTCAGCCCCAGCATTTT
TRBV7-8	-	TRBJ1-2	-	CASSFGENYGYTF	TGTGCCAGCAGCTTTGGGGAGAACTATGGCTACACCTTC